The clone carrying this T cell receptor beta chain was recorded many times. The record originates from a study of T cells in Graves' hyperthyroidism and ophthalmopathy. CDR1 is DFQATT and CDR2 is SNEGSKA in the germline V gene (reference sequence). V trimming: 6 bases; J trimming: 0 bases; junction bases outside the gene matches: 13. The CDR3 totals 17 residues. TCR beta CDR3 regions were amplified from RNA. HTBI primers were the set used in a first-round RT-PCR of the TCR CDR3. TCRdb passed the multiplex PCR reads through MiXCR, listing each CDR3 protein once. This table holds 340,000 or so distinct CDR3 sequences, about 15% found once.

The sequencing input was blood. This chain uses TRBV20-1 with TRBJ2-3, with 9 bases lining up with TRBD2. The origin of this receptor is a man aged 25 to 40 with Graves' hyperthyroidism. CDR3 coding DNA: TGCAGTGCGAGGACCCCTCTAGCGGGACCAAGCACAGATACGCAGTATTTT. Its translation is CSARTPLAGPSTDTQYF.